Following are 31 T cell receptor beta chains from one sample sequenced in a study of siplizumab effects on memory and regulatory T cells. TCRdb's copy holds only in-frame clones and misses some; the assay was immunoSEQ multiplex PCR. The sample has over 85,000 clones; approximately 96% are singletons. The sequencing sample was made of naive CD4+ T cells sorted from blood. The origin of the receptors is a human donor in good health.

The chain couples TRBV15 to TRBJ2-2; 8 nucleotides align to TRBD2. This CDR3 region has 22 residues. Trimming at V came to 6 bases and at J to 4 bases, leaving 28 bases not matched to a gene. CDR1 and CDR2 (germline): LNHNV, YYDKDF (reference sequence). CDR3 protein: CATRSTSRGPISGGGSTGELFF. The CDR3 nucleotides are TGTGCCACCAGGTCCACCAGCAGAGGACCCATATCGGGCGGGGGGTCCACCGGGGAGCTGTTTTTT.

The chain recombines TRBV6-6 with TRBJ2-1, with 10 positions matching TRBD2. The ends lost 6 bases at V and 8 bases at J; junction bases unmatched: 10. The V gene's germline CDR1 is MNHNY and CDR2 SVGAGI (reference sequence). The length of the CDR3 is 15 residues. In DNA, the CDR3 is TGTGCCAGCAGCCCCCAAGCGGGGGGGCTCTATGAGCAGTTCTTC. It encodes CASSPQAGGLYEQFF.

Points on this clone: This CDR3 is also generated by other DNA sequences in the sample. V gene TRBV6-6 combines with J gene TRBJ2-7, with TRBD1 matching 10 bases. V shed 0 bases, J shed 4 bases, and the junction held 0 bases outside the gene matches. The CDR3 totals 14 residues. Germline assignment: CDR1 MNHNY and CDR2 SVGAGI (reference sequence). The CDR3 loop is CASSYSGQGYEQYF. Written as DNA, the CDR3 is TGTGCCAGCAGTTACTCGGGACAGGGGTACGAGCAGTACTTC.

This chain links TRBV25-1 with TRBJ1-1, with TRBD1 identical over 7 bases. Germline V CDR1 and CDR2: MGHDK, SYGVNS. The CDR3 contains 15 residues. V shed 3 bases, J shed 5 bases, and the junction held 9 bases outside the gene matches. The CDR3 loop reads CASSESRGLRTEAFF. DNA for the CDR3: TGTGCCAGCAGTGAGAGTAGGGGGCTGAGAACTGAAGCTTTCTTT. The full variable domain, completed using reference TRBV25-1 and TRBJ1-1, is EADIYQTPRYLVIGTGKKITLECSQTMGHDKMYWYQQDPGMELHLIHYSYGVNSTEKGDLSSESTVSRIRTEHFPLTLESARPSHTSQYLCASSESRGLRTEAFFGQGTRLTVV.

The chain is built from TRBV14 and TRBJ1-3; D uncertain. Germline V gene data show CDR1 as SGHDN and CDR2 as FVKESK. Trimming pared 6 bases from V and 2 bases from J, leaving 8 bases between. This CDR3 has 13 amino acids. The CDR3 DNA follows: TGTGCCAGCAGAAGGTCTCCTGGAAACACCATATATTTT. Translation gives CASRRSPGNTIYF.

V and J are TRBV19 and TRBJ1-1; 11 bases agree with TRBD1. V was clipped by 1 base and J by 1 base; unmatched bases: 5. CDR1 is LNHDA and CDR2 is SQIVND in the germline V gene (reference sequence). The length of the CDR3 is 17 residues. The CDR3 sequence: CASSIAKGQGGNTEAFF. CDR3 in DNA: TGTGCCAGTAGTATAGCGAAGGGACAGGGGGGGAACACTGAAGCTTTCTTT.

The CDR3 is CASSPPQGVGWEETQYF. CDR3 in DNA: TGTGCCAGCAGTCCTCCACAGGGTGTCGGGTGGGAAGAGACCCAGTACTTC. This sequence joins TRBV28 and TRBJ2-5; TRBD1 is a possible D gene (6 bases). Germline CDR1 MDHEN, CDR2 SYDVKM. The CDR3 runs 17 residues. The V end lost 5 bases, the J end lost 3 bases, and 22 bases lay between the germline ends.

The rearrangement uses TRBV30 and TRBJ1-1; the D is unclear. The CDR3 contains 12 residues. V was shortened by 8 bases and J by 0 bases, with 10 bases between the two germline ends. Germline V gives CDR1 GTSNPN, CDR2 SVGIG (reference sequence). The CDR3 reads CAGKTLNTEAFF. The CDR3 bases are TGTGCCGGAAAAACGTTGAACACTGAAGCTTTCTTT.

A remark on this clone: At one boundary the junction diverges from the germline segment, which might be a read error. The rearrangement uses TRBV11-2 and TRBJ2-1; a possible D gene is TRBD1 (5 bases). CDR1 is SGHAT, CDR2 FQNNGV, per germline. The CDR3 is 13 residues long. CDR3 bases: TGTGCCGGCAGCAGTCTCCAGGGCAATGAGCAGTTCTTC. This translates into CAGSSLQGNEQFF.

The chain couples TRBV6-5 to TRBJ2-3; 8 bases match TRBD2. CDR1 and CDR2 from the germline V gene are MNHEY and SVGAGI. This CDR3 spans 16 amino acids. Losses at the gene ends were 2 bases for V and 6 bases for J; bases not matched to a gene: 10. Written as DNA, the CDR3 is TGTGCCAGCAGTTACAGCGGGGGACAAAGGTGGGATACGCAGTATTTT. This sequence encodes CASSYSGGQRWDTQYF.

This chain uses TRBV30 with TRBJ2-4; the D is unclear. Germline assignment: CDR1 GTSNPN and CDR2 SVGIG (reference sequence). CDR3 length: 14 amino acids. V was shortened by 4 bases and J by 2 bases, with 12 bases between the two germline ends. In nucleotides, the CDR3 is TGTGCCTGGAATTCGAACGGCCCCAAAAACATTCAGTACTTC. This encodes CAWNSNGPKNIQYF. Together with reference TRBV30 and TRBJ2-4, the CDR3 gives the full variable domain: SQTIHQWPATLVQPVGSPLSLECTVEGTSNPNLYWYRQAAGRGLQLLFYSVGIGQISSEVPQNLSASRPQDRQFILSSKKLLLSDSGFYLCAWNSNGPKNIQYFGAGTRLSVL.

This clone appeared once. The CDR3 DNA follows: TGTGCCAGCAGGCTAGGGACAGGGAATTCACCCCTCCACTTT. As protein: CASRLGTGNSPLHF. This chain connects TRBV7-3 to TRBJ1-6, with 9 bases aligning to TRBD1. CDR1 and CDR2 (germline): SGHTA, FQGTGA. The CDR3 totals 14 residues. The V and J ends lost 6 bases and 7 bases, in that order; junction bases with no gene match: 4.

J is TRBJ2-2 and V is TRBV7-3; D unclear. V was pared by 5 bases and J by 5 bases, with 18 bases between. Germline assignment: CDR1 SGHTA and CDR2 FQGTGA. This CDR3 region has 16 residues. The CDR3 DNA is TGTGCCAGCAGCGGGGAAGGTGGCCTTCGAACCGGGGAGCTGTTTTTT. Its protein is CASSGEGGLRTGELFF.

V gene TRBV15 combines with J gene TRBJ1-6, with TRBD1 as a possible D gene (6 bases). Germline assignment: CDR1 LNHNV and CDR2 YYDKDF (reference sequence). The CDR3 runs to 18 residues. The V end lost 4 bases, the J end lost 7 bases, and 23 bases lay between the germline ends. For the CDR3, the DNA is TGTGCCACCAGCATGCGATTACAGGGAAGTGTGGGGAATTCACCCCTCCACTTT. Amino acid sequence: CATSMRLQGSVGNSPLHF.

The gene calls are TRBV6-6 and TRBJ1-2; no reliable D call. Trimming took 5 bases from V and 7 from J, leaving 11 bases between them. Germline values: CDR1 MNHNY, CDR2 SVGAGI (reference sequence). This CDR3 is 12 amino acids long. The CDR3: CASSRPEGGYTF. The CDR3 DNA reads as TGTGCCAGCAGTCGTCCCGAGGGTGGCTACACCTTC.

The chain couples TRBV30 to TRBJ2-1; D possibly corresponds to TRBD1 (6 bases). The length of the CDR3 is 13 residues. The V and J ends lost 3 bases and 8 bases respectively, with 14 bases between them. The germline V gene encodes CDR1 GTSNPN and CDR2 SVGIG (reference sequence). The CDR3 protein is CAWRTGNFYEQFF. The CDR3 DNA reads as TGTGCCTGGAGAACAGGGAATTTCTATGAGCAGTTCTTC.

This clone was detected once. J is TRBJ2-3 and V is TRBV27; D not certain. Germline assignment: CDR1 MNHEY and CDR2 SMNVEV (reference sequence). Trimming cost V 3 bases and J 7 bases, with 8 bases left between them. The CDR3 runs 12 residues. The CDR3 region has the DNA TGTGCCAGCAGTTTTGGAATGAATACGCAGTATTTT. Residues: CASSFGMNTQYF.

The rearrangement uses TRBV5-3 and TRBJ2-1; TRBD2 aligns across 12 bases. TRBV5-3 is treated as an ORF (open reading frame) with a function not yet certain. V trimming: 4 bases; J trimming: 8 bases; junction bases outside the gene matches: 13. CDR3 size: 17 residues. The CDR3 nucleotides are TGTGCCAGAAGCCCCTCGACTAGCGGGGGAACAGTCGATGAGCAGTTCTTC. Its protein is CARSPSTSGGTVDEQFF.

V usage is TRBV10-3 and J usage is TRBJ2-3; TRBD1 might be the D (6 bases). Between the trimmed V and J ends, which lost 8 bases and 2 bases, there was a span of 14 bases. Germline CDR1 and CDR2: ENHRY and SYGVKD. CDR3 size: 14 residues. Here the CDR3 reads CAISRTELTDTQYF. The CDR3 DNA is TGTGCCATCTCTCGGACAGAACTCACAGATACGCAGTATTTT.

The CDR3, as DNA: TGTGCCAGCAGCGTCACCTCCCAGGGGGCCTCTAACTATGGCTACACCTTC. Translated: CASSVTSQGASNYGYTF. This chain joins TRBV9 and TRBJ1-2; 8 bases match TRBD1. V shed 2 bases, J shed 0 bases, and the junction held 9 bases outside the gene matches. The germline V gene has CDR1 SGDLS and CDR2 YYNGEE. The CDR3 spans 17 residues.

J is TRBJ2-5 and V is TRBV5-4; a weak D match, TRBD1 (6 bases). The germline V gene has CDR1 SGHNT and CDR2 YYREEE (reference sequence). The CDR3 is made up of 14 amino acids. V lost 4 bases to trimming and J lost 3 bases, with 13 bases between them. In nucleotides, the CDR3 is TGTGCCAGCAGCCGAACAGGGTTAGAAGAGACCCAGTACTTC. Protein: CASSRTGLEETQYF.

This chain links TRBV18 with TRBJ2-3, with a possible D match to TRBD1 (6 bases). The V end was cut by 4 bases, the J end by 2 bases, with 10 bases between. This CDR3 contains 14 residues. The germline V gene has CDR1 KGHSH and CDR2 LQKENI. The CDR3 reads CASSRQAVTDTQYF. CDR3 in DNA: TGTGCCAGCTCACGACAGGCCGTCACAGATACGCAGTATTTT.

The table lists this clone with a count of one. In DNA, the CDR3 is TGTGCCAGCAGCAAGGACAGGGTTTGGACTGAAGCTTTCTTT. It is translated as CASSKDRVWTEAFF. The rearrangement links TRBV7-9 to TRBJ1-1; TRBD1 matches 8 bases. The germline gives CDR1 SEHNR, CDR2 FQNEAQ (reference sequence). The CDR3 has 14 amino acids. V trimming: 5 bases; J trimming: 5 bases; junction bases outside the gene matches: 7.

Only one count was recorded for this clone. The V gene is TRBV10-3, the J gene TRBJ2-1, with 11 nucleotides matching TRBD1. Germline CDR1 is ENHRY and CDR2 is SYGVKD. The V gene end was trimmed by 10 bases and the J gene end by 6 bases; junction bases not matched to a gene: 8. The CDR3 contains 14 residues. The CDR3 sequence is CATDRDRGSNEQFF. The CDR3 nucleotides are TGTGCCACCGACCGGGACAGGGGGTCCAATGAGCAGTTCTTC.

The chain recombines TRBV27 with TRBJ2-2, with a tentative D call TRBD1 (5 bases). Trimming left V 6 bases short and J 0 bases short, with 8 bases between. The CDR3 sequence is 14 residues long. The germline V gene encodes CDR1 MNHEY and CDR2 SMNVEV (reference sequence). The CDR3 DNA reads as TGTGCCAGCAGACAGGTTGCGAACACCGGGGAGCTGTTTTTT. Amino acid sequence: CASRQVANTGELFF.

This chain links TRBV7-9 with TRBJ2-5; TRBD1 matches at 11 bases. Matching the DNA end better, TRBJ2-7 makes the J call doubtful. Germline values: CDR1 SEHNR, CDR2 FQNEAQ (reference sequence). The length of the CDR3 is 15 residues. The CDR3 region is CASSLGTGGGYEQYF. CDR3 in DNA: TGTGCCAGCAGCTTAGGGACAGGGGGCGGATACGAGCAGTACTTC.

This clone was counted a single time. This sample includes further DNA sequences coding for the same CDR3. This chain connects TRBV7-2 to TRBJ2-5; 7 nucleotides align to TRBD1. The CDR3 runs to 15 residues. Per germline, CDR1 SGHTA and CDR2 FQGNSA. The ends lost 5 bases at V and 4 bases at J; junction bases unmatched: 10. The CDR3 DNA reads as TGTGCCAGCAGCCCTGTAGGGGACAGAGGAGAGACCCAGTACTTC. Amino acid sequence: CASSPVGDRGETQYF.

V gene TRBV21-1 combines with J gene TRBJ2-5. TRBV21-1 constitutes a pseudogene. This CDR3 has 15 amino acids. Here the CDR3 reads CASSAVSAATETQYF. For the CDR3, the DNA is TGTGCCAGCTCCGCCGTTTCCGCCGCCACCGAGACCCAGTACTTC.

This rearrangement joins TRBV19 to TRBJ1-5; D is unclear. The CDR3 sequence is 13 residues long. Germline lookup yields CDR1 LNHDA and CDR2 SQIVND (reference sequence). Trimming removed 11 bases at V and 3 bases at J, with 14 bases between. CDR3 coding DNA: TGTGCCTCCATGGGGAGGATCAATCAGCCCCAGCATTTT. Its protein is CASMGRINQPQHF.

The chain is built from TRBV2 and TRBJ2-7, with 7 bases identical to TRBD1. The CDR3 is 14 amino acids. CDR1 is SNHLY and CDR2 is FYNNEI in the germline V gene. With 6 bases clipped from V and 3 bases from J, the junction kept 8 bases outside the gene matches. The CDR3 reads CASSLGTEFYEQYF. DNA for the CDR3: TGTGCCAGCAGCCTCGGGACAGAGTTCTACGAGCAGTACTTC.

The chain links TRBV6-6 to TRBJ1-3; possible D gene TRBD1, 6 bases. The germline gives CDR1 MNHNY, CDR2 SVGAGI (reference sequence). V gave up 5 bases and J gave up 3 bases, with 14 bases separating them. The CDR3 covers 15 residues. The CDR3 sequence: CASSRETGFGNTIYF. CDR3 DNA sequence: TGTGCCAGCAGTCGGGAGACAGGATTTGGAAACACCATATATTTT.